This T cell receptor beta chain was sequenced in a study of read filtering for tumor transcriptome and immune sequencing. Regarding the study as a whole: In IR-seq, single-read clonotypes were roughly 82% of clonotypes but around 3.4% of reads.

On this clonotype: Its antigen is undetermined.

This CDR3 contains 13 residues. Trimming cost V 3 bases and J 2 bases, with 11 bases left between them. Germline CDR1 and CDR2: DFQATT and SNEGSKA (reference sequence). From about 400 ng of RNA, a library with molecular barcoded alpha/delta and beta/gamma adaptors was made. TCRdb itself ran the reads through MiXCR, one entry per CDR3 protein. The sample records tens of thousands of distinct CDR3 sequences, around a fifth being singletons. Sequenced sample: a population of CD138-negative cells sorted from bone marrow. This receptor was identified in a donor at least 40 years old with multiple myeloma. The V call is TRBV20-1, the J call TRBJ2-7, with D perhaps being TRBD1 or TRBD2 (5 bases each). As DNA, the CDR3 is TGCAGTGCTAGTTGGGACCTTGCCTACGAGCAGTACTTC. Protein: CSASWDLAYEQYF.